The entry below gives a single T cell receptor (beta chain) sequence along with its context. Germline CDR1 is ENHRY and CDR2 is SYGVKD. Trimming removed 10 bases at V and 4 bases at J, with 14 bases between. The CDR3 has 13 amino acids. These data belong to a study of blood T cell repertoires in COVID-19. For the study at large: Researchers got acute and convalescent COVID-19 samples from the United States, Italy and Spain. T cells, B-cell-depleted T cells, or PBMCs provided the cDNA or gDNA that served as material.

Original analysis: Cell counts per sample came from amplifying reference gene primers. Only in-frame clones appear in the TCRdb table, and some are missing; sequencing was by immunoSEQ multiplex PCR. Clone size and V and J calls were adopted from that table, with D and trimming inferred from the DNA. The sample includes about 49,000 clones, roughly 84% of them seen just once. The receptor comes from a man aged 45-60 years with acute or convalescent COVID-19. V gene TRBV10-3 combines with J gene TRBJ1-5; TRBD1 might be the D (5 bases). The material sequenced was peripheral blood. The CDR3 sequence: CATWRGSNQPQHF. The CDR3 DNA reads TGTGCCACCTGGCGGGGGTCGAATCAGCCCCAGCATTTT.